This is a list of T cell receptor beta chains from one sample in a study of T-cell memory formation after mild COVID-19. One entry per CDR3 protein results from TCRdb running MiXCR on the 5' RACE reads. The table lists fewer than 150,000 distinct CDR3 sequences, about 17% of them singletons, with approximately 4.7% in the top ten. Sample: PBMCs or a T cell subset sorted from them (not recorded which). The receptor set was obtained from a man aged 18 to 29 who had mild COVID-19 (a few samples of this study predate the infection). Cell type and time point are not known. Each CDR3 is given without its conserved first and last residue.

SAPAPRTGNTEAF TRBJ1-1 TRBV20-1
ASSVGTGQEAF TRBJ1-1 TRBV9
ASSVAGSGFSTEAF TRBJ1-1 TRBV9
ASSIVAPRTEAF TRBJ1-1 TRBV2
ASSWGQGTEAF TRBJ1-1 TRBV5-6
ASSYLVTDTQY TRBJ2-3 TRBV7-3
SALGQPNTEAF TRBJ1-1 TRBV29-1
ASSLGNSPLH TRBJ1-6 TRBV4-1
ASSFKGVDTQY TRBJ2-3 TRBV12-3/TRBV12-4
ASSLGVGQGTDTQY TRBJ2-3 TRBV5-1
ASSFGTSGPLELDTQY TRBJ2-3 TRBV6-5
ASSPYSDNQETQY TRBJ2-5 TRBV18
ASSFRQGNEKLF TRBJ1-4 TRBV5-1